This record concerns one TCR beta chain sequence. V lost 0 bases, J lost 9 bases, and 6 bases lay in between. CDR1 is LGHNA, CDR2 YSLEER, per germline. There are 12 residues in the CDR3. Under the authors' procedure: Without quality scores, immunoSEQ junctional reads could not be filtered like full-length reads. The assay was immunoSEQ multiplex PCR, and TCRdb's table has in-frame clones only and misses some. Clonal size and the V and J genes are those of that table, whereas D and trimming came from the DNA. The sample carries fewer than 200,000 clones, about 66% recorded once. The sample comes from a study of shared clonotypes between healthy human individuals.

The sequenced sample consisted of memory CD4+ T cells sorted from blood. The subset was: CD45RA-negative fraction. The chain carries TRBV4-3 and TRBJ2-1, with unresolved D. This receptor was identified in a man aged 30 to 45 in good health. This CDR3 is CASSQDGREQFF. The DNA of the CDR3 is TGCGCCAGCAGCCAAGATGGGCGTGAGCAGTTCTTC.